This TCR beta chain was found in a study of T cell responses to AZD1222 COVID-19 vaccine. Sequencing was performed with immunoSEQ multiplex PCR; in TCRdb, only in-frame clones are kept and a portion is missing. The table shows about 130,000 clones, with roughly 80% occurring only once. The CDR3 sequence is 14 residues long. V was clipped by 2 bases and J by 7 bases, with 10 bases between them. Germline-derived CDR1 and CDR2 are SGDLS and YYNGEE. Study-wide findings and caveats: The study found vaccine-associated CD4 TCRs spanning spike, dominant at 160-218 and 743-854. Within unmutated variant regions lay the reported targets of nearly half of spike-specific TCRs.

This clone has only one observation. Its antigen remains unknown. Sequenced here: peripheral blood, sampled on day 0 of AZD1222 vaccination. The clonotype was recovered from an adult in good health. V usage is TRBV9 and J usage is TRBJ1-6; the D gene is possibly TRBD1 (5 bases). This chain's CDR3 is CASSVGGRNSPLHF. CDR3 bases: TGTGCCAGCAGCGTGGGGGGTCGGAATTCACCCCTCCACTTT.